The rows below give T cell receptor beta chains drawn from one sample of a study of Ad26.COV2.S vaccination and SARS-CoV-2 variants. Assay used: immunoSEQ multiplex PCR; TCRdb lists only in-frame clones, some missing. The data contain hundreds of thousands of clones, 92% of them singletons. This specimen was peripheral blood, taken after recovery from COVID-19. These receptors all come from a human donor who had recovered from COVID-19. Each CDR3 is given with its conserved first and last residue. The order of the fields is J gene, CDR3 length, V gene, CDR3 protein.

j_gene: TRBJ1-1; len: 15; v_gene: TRBV4-1; CDR3aa: CASRPRQGENTEAFF
j_gene: TRBJ1-2; len: 12; v_gene: TRBV27; CDR3aa: CASPPGGYGYTF
j_gene: TRBJ1-1; len: 14; v_gene: TRBV6-5; CDR3aa: CASSYGGRDTEAFF
j_gene: TRBJ1-1; len: 14; v_gene: TRBV27; CDR3aa: CASSPQGANTEAFF
j_gene: TRBJ1-5; len: 15; v_gene: TRBV6-5; CDR3aa: CASRRTATSNQPQHF
j_gene: TRBJ2-3; len: 13; v_gene: TRBV4-1; CDR3aa: CATSGGAGDTQYF
j_gene: TRBJ1-1; len: 17; v_gene: TRBV5-4; CDR3aa: CASSLGTIGGINTEAFF
j_gene: TRBJ1-1; len: 15; v_gene: TRBV28; CDR3aa: CASSSPLGGNTEAFF
j_gene: TRBJ2-2; len: 12; v_gene: TRBV6-4; CDR3aa: CASSDHTGELFF
j_gene: TRBJ1-2; len: 13; v_gene: TRBV2; CDR3aa: CASSENGDYGYTF
j_gene: TRBJ1-1; len: 14; v_gene: TRBV5-1; CDR3aa: CASSLEHKNTEAFF
j_gene: TRBJ1-1; len: 17; v_gene: TRBV5-4; CDR3aa: CASSLLSGGGRHTEAFF
j_gene: TRBJ2-3; len: 16; v_gene: TRBV7-2; CDR3aa: CASSFSGTSAGDTQYF
j_gene: TRBJ1-1; len: 15; v_gene: TRBV4-3; CDR3aa: CASSLRGLGNTEAFF
j_gene: TRBJ1-2; len: 13; v_gene: TRBV15; CDR3aa: CATSRNRDLSYTF
j_gene: TRBJ2-7; len: 13; v_gene: TRBV5-5; CDR3aa: CASMDSTRYEQYF
j_gene: TRBJ1-1; len: 14; v_gene: TRBV19; CDR3aa: CASKEGRGVTEAFF
j_gene: TRBJ1-6; len: 14; v_gene: TRBV9; CDR3aa: CASSVESENSPLHF
j_gene: TRBJ1-4; len: 14; v_gene: TRBV6-2/TRBV6-3; CDR3aa: CASSFWGISQKLFF
j_gene: TRBJ1-2; len: 15; v_gene: TRBV6-5; CDR3aa: CASSTLVGRGYGYTF
j_gene: TRBJ2-3; len: 13; v_gene: TRBV10-3; CDR3aa: CAIRTPSTDTQYF
j_gene: TRBJ2-7; len: 13; v_gene: TRBV4-3; CDR3aa: CASSQVNSYEQYF
j_gene: TRBJ1-5; len: 20; v_gene: TRBV19; CDR3aa: CASSATPPDRGRYSNQPQHF
j_gene: TRBJ1-3; len: 15; v_gene: TRBV4-1; CDR3aa: CASSQAPGVGNTIYF
j_gene: TRBJ1-1; len: 13; v_gene: TRBV9; CDR3aa: CASSVVSGEVAFF
j_gene: TRBJ2-1; len: 16; v_gene: TRBV4-1; CDR3aa: CASSSHLRGGPPEQFF
j_gene: TRBJ1-3; len: 12; v_gene: TRBV6-5; CDR3aa: CAILTAGNTIYF
j_gene: TRBJ2-7; len: 14; v_gene: TRBV4-3; CDR3aa: CASSWDRASYEQYF
j_gene: TRBJ1-2; len: 16; v_gene: TRBV27; CDR3aa: CASRYSSGTNNYGYTF
j_gene: TRBJ2-1; len: 13; v_gene: TRBV5-1; CDR3aa: CASSLGSTNEQFF
j_gene: TRBJ1-1; len: 15; v_gene: TRBV6-1; CDR3aa: CASSEGRTGITEAFF
j_gene: TRBJ1-6; len: 15; v_gene: TRBV5-1; CDR3aa: CASSLDGTGTSPLHF
j_gene: TRBJ2-7; len: 17; v_gene: TRBV3-1/TRBV3-2; CDR3aa: CASSRGLDPAPYYEQYF
j_gene: TRBJ1-3; len: 12; v_gene: TRBV7-2; CDR3aa: CASSPPGNTIYF
j_gene: TRBJ2-3; len: 15; v_gene: TRBV7-3; CDR3aa: CASSLERGTTDTQYF
j_gene: TRBJ2-7; len: 16; v_gene: TRBV5-4; CDR3aa: CASSLTDPGLAREQYF
j_gene: TRBJ1-4; len: 14; v_gene: TRBV7-9; CDR3aa: CASSRDTGHEKLFF
j_gene: TRBJ2-2; len: 15; v_gene: TRBV7-9; CDR3aa: CASSLRGPDTGELFF
j_gene: TRBJ2-6; len: 14; v_gene: TRBV5-1; CDR3aa: CASSQGSGANVLTF
j_gene: TRBJ1-2; len: 14; v_gene: TRBV5-1; CDR3aa: CASSLAGGTGGYTF
j_gene: TRBJ1-3; len: 16; v_gene: TRBV9; CDR3aa: CASSVAARGPGNTIYF
j_gene: TRBJ2-7; len: 12; v_gene: TRBV2; CDR3aa: CASGLDSSEQYF
j_gene: TRBJ1-3; len: 14; v_gene: TRBV6-5; CDR3aa: CASMGQFSGNTIYF
j_gene: TRBJ2-3; len: 14; v_gene: TRBV7-2; CDR3aa: CASSLALSTDTQYF
j_gene: TRBJ2-5; len: 15; v_gene: TRBV12-5; CDR3aa: CASGLIQGSRETQYF
j_gene: TRBJ1-2; len: 14; v_gene: TRBV2; CDR3aa: CASSGARANYGYTF
j_gene: TRBJ1-1; len: 14; v_gene: TRBV6-2/TRBV6-3; CDR3aa: CASSARDRVHGAFF
j_gene: TRBJ2-5; len: 14; v_gene: TRBV6-5; CDR3aa: CASLGAGGQETQYF
j_gene: TRBJ1-1; len: 14; v_gene: TRBV9; CDR3aa: CASSTQQGADPAFF
j_gene: TRBJ2-6; len: 16; v_gene: TRBV27; CDR3aa: CASTGQGFSGANVLTF
j_gene: TRBJ2-1; len: 12; v_gene: TRBV9; CDR3aa: CASSVANNEQFF